The clone carrying this T cell receptor (beta chain) was seen only a few times. As yet, its antigen is unknown. These data belong to a study of regulatory T cells in long-lasting Graves disease. Findings and limits, study-wide: TRBV28, TRBJ1-2 and TRBJ2-5 were favored in persistent disease.

Construction of the TCR beta libraries employed iRepertoire HTBI primers in conjunction with Arm-PCR of CDR3 regions. TCRdb fed the multiplex PCR reads into MiXCR, producing one record per CDR3 protein. Here the sample spans roughly 360,000 distinct CDR3 sequences, roughly 12% being singletons. The CDR3 length is 16 residues. The V and J ends lost 5 bases and 1 base respectively, with 16 bases between them. Germline V gene data show CDR1 as MNHEY and CDR2 as SMNVEV (reference sequence). Time point of the sample: newly diagnosed GD, antithyroid drugs for less than 3 months. Extracted PBMC RNA gave rise to the TCR library. Roughly 8.3 milliliters of peripheral blood were taken and placed in EDTA tubes. These data were also reused for a study on T cells in Graves' hyperthyroidism and ophthalmopathy. This second report adds: Graves' hyperthyroidism without ophthalmopathy progression within 18 months was termed stable.

The clonotype originates from a young woman with Graves disease. V gene TRBV27 combines with J gene TRBJ2-3; no reliable D call. This specimen was peripheral blood mononuclear cells (PBMCs), taken at new diagnosis, from a patient treated with antithyroid drugs. CDR3 nucleotide sequence: TGTGCCAGCAGTGTACTCCTAACCTTGGGCACAGATACGCAGTATTTT. Translation gives CASSVLLTLGTDTQYF.